This entry features one TCR beta chain sequence. What it binds is not known. A clone one base away is much larger, so this may be a read error. Unsorted bulk tissue, roughly 20-34 mg of it, served as the source for co-extraction of RNA and DNA. Viable tumor cell content exceeded 75% in every tumor sample. This sample is part of a study of tumor-infiltrating lymphocytes in primary liver carcinoma. Study-wide results and limits: Pairs of tumor regions overlapped more than tumor-adjacent and tumor-blood pairs did. Only about 8-25% of top clones were detected in each of the five tumor regions.

Germline V lookup: CDR1 SGHVS, CDR2 FQNEAQ. The CDR3 is 18 residues long. Production of TCR beta cDNA used around 500 ng total RNA together with a constant-region primer. Three nested multiplex PCR rounds, a slightly modified ARM-PCR method, built the TCR beta libraries. TRBV1-TRBV30 forward and Cbeta reverse primers drove the first two roughly 11-cycle rounds. TCRdb redid the calling of the multiplex PCR reads with MiXCR, one entry per CDR3 protein. This table holds about 130,000 distinct CDR3 sequences, 64% found once. The gene calls are TRBV7-8 and TRBJ1-5, with D perhaps TRBD1 (5 bases). Specimen: liver tumor tissue from sampling region 3. Subset given: tumor region T3, left-lateral pole. The sequence came from an older woman with primary liver carcinoma and hepatitis B virus infection. CDR3 DNA: TGTGGCAGCAGCTTGTCAACCGGGGCCCGTGGGGGCAATCAGCCCCAGCATTTT. Amino acid sequence: CGSSLSTGARGGNQPQHF.